The 11 T cell receptor beta chains below were found in one sample sequenced in a study of blood T cell repertoires in COVID-19. This table comes from immunoSEQ multiplex PCR, and its TCRdb copy is limited to in-frame clones, with some not included. This sample has about 410,000 clones, with about 88% found just once. The sequencing sample was made of peripheral blood. These receptor sequences come from a middle-aged woman with COVID-19, enrolled during active disease.

The chain uses TRBV6-2 or TRBV6-3 and TRBJ2-2; TRBD1 matches 9 bases. V shed 6 bases, J shed 5 bases, and the junction held 7 bases outside the gene matches. Germline V gives CDR1 MNHEY, CDR2 SVGEGT. The CDR3 covers 15 residues. The CDR3 region has the DNA TGTGCCAGCAGCCCCAGGACAGGGGTAACCGGGGAGCTGTTTTTT. This encodes CASSPRTGVTGELFF.

The count of this clone is one. V is TRBV28 and J is TRBJ1-4, with D hard to call. Trimming took off 2 bases at V and 3 bases at J, with 7 bases between the two ends. Germline-derived CDR1 and CDR2 are MDHEN and SYDVKM. This CDR3 is 14 amino acids long. This CDR3 reads CASSLGQPNEKLFF. As DNA, the CDR3 is TGTGCCAGCAGTTTAGGCCAACCTAATGAAAAACTGTTTTTT.

The rearrangement uses TRBV6-5 and TRBJ2-1; D is perhaps TRBD2 (6 bases). V dropped 0 bases and J dropped 5 bases, with 11 bases sitting between them. CDR1 is MNHEY and CDR2 is SVGAGI in the germline V gene. The CDR3 contains 15 residues. The CDR3: CASSYSAGHHNEQFF. Written as DNA, the CDR3 is TGTGCCAGCAGTTACTCGGCGGGGCACCACAATGAGCAGTTCTTC.

The chain links TRBV27 to TRBJ2-7; possible D gene TRBD2, 5 bases. CDR3 length equals 13 residues. Germline CDR1 and CDR2: MNHEY and SMNVEV (reference sequence). Deletions cut 4 bases from V and 2 bases from J, with 9 bases between. CDR3 nucleotides: TGTGCCAGCAGTTCATCCGGGACCTACGAGCAGTACTTC. Translation gives CASSSSGTYEQYF.

V and J are TRBV5-5 and TRBJ2-3; 9 bases are shared with TRBD1. The length of the CDR3 is 15 residues. Germline-derived CDR1 and CDR2 are SGHKS and YYEKEE (reference sequence). V shed 4 bases, J shed 2 bases, and the junction held 5 bases outside the gene matches. The CDR3 DNA follows: TGTGCCAGCAGCCTACAGGGGGCACACACAGATACGCAGTATTTT. As protein: CASSLQGAHTDTQYF.

The CDR3, as DNA: TGTGCCAGCAGCCAACGGATCGAGAGGGCGTACAATGAGCAGTTCTTC. Protein: CASSQRIERAYNEQFF. The chain is built from TRBV11-1 and TRBJ2-1; possibly TRBD2 for D (5 bases). This CDR3 is built from 16 residues. Trimming pared 5 bases from V and 4 bases from J, leaving 18 bases between. In germline, CDR1 is SGHAT, CDR2 FQDESV (reference sequence).

The V gene is TRBV7-8, the J gene TRBJ2-7, with 7 bases fitting TRBD1. Germline V gene lookup returns CDR1 SGHVS and CDR2 FQNEAQ. V trimming: 9 bases; J trimming: 2 bases; junction bases outside the gene matches: 7. There are 13 residues in the CDR3. The CDR3, as DNA: TGTGCCAGTCACGGGACAGCCGCCTACGAGCAGTACTTC. Amino acid sequence: CASHGTAAYEQYF.

The chain uses TRBV7-9 and TRBJ2-2, with 9 nucleotides matching TRBD1. Germline V gene data show CDR1 as SEHNR and CDR2 as FQNEAQ (reference sequence). V shed 5 bases and J 7 bases; nucleotides not matched to a gene: 11. There are 16 residues in the CDR3. CDR3 coding DNA: TGTGCCAGCAGCCCGGACGGGACAGGGAATGGCGGGGAGCTGTTTTTT. This sequence encodes CASSPDGTGNGGELFF.

The chain recombines TRBV18 with TRBJ2-1, with 11 positions matching TRBD1. The germline V gene encodes CDR1 KGHSH and CDR2 LQKENI. With V trimmed by 5 bases and J by 10 bases, 22 bases remained unmatched. There are 19 residues in the CDR3. Here the CDR3 DNA reads TGTGCCAGCTCAGGCTACGACCGGGACAGGGGGGCTGTCGGACGAGAGCAGTTCTTC. Its translation: CASSGYDRDRGAVGREQFF.

V gene TRBV7-8 combines with J gene TRBJ1-6; the match to TRBD1 covers 9 bases. The CDR3 runs 16 residues. CDR1 and CDR2 from the germline V gene are SGHVS and FQNEAQ. Trimming took 5 bases from V and 6 from J; bases not matched to a gene: 8. DNA for the CDR3: TGTGCCAGCAGCCCCCGACCGGGACAGGGTAATTCACCCCTCCACTTT. Amino acids: CASSPRPGQGNSPLHF. The variable domain in full, completed from reference TRBV7-8 and TRBJ1-6, reads GAGVSQSPRYKVAKRGQDVALRCDPISGHVSLFWYQQALGQGPEFLTYFQNEAQLDKSGLPSDRFFAERPEGSVSTLKIQRTQQEDSAVYLCASSPRPGQGNSPLHFGNGTRLTVT.

This clone was recorded once. The CDR3: CASSYDSMNTEAFF. Written as DNA, the CDR3 is TGTGCCAGCAGTTACGACAGCATGAACACTGAAGCTTTCTTT. The chain couples TRBV6-2 or TRBV6-3 to TRBJ1-1; perhaps TRBD1 as D (5 bases). Trimming stripped 2 bases from V and 0 bases from J, with 7 bases between. The CDR3 is made up of 14 amino acids. Looked up from germline, CDR1 is MNHEY and CDR2 is SVGEGT.